Detailed here is one T cell receptor beta chain. The source of the sample is a study of T cells in Graves' hyperthyroidism and ophthalmopathy. The CDR3 has 17 amino acids. The germline gives CDR1 LNHDA, CDR2 SQIVND (reference sequence). V shed 2 bases and J shed 2 bases, with 17 bases lying between them. TCR beta CDR3 regions were amplified from RNA. The TCR CDR3 was amplified in a first-round RT-PCR using the HTBI primer set. One entry per CDR3 protein results from TCRdb running MiXCR on the multiplex PCR reads. The sample yields 250,000 to 300,000 distinct CDR3 sequences, 14% to 15% seen once. The chain has TRBV19 and TRBJ2-3; no clear D. The clonotype originates from a woman aged 40 to 50 with Graves' hyperthyroidism that later progressed to Graves' ophthalmopathy. Sequenced sample: blood. The CDR3 is CASSIQLARSDTDTQYF. CDR3 nucleotides: TGTGCCAGTAGTATACAGCTCGCCAGGAGCGACACAGATACGCAGTATTTT.